The entry below gives a single T cell receptor (beta chain) sequence along with its context. Its antigen remains unidentified. The data were obtained in a study of T cell responses to AZD1222 COVID-19 vaccine. Study-wide results and caveats: Targets within unmutated variant regions were reportedly found for nearly half of spike-specific TCRs. Spike-specific TCR repertoires showed rising breadth and depth after two AZD1222 doses. Donor demographics were predominantly white British with a female majority; clonal diversity may be underestimated.

The CDR3 loop spans 13 amino acids. Deletions cut 3 bases from V and 1 base from J, with 5 bases between. Germline assignment: CDR1 KGHDR and CDR2 SFDVKD. Sequencing was performed with immunoSEQ multiplex PCR; in TCRdb, only in-frame clones are kept and a portion is missing. Of approximately 190,000 clones listed, around 93% were seen once; the top ten hold less than 1.2%. The chain uses TRBV24-1 and TRBJ1-1; no reliable D call. The clonotype originates from an adult who received the AZD1222 COVID-19 vaccine. The sample consisted of peripheral blood, taken 28 days after the second AZD1222 dose. The DNA for the CDR3 is TGTGCCACCAGTGATACAGCGAACACTGAAGCTTTCTTT. This codes for CATSDTANTEAFF.